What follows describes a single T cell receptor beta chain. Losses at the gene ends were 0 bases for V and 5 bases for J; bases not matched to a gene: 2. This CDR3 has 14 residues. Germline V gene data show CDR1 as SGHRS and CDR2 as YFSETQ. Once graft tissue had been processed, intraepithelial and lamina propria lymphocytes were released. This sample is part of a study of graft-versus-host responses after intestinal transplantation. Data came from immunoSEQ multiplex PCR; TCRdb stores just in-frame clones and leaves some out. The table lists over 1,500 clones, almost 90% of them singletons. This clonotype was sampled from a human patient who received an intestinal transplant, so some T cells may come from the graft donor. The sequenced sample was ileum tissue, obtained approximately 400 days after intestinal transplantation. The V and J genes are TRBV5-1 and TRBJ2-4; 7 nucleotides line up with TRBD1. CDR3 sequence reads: CASSLDGTENIQYF. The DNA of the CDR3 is TGCGCCAGCAGCTTGGATGGGACAGAAAACATTCAGTACTTC.